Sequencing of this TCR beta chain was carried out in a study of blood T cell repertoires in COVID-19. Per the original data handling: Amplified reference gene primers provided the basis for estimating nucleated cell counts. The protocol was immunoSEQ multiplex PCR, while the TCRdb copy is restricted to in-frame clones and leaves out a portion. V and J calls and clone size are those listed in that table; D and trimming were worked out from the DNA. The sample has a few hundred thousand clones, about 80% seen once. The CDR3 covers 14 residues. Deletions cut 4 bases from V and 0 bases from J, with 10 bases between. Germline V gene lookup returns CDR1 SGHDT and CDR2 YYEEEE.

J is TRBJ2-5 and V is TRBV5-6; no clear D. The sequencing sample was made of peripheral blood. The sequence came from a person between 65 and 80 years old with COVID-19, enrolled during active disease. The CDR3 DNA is TGTGCCAGCAGCCCATCCCGGTACCAAGAGACCCAGTACTTC. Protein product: CASSPSRYQETQYF.